This T cell receptor (beta chain) was recovered during a study of CD8 T cells in ankylosing spondylitis. General study points: Past research had described some motif variants in reactive arthritis synovial fluid and blood. The clones that were linked to disease were reported to be significantly enriched in matched synovial fluid samples from ankylosing spondylitis patients. A TCR beta motif of about eight highly homologous variants seemed to mark ankylosing spondylitis blood.

For TCR beta, libraries came from quantitative 5'-RACE with molecular barcodes. TCRdb analysed the 5' RACE reads with MiXCR anew, one entry per CDR3 protein. The table includes some 400,000 distinct CDR3 sequences, 20% to 25% detected once. As for this clonotype: The target antigen is unknown.

Unmatched junction bases numbered 9, after V lost 6 bases and J lost 5 bases. CDR3 length: 15 residues. CDR1 DFQATT and CDR2 SNEGSKA come from the germline V gene (reference sequence). The V call is TRBV20-1, the J call TRBJ2-1, with 11 bases aligning to TRBD2. This clonotype originated in a male donor with ankylosing spondylitis. The specimen was blood, either unsorted or a sorted T cell fraction (not recorded which). The CDR3 nucleotides read TGCAGTGCGCCTAAACCTAGCGGGGGGCACAATGAGCAGTTCTTC. Its protein product is CSAPKPSGGHNEQFF.